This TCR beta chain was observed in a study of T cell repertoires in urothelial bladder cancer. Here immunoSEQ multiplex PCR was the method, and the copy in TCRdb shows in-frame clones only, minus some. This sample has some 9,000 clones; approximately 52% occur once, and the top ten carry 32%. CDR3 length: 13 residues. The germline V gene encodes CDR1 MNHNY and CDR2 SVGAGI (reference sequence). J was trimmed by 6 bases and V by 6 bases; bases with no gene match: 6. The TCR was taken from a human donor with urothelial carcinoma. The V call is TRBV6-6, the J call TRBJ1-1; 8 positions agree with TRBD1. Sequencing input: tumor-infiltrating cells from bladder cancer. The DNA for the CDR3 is TGTGCCAGCAGGACAGGGGACAGTTCTGAAGCTTTCTTT. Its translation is CASRTGDSSEAFF.